This is a list of T cell receptor beta chains from one sample in a study of blood T cells in healthy people across ages. MiXCR, run by TCRdb on the 5' RACE reads, gives a single entry per CDR3 protein. This sample has roughly 2 million distinct CDR3 sequences, with around 50% found just once. The specimen sequenced was blood. All receptors come from a woman in her thirties or forties in good health. CDR3s include the opening cysteine and the closing phenylalanine or tryptophan. The order of the fields is clone size, D gene, CDR3 length, J gene, V gene, CDR3 DNA, CDR3 protein. D genes are given only for firm matches. A row's size may be missing; if present it is once, few, many or a size class.

>NA|NA|13|TRBJ2-7|TRBV6-2/TRBV6-3
TGTGCCAGCAGCCCCTCTCCACCAAACGAGCAGTACTTC
CASSPSPPNEQYF
>NA|NA|14|TRBJ2-7|TRBV14
TGTGCCAGCAGCCAACCCGGACAGTCCTACGAGCAGTACTTC
CASSQPGQSYEQYF
>NA|NA|15|TRBJ2-7|TRBV4-3
TGCGCCAGCAGCCCCGACTCAGGGTTCTATAATGAGCAGTACTTC
CASSPDSGFYNEQYF
>few|TRBD2|16|TRBJ2-3|TRBV7-8
TGTGCCAGCAGCCCTCCAAGCGGGGGGCCTGGAGATACGCAGTATTTT
CASSPPSGGPGDTQYF
>NA|NA|16|TRBJ2-1|TRBV5-6
TGTGCCAGCAGCCACAGAGGGACCGCCCGTTACAATGAGCAGTTCTTC
CASSHRGTARYNEQFF
>NA|TRBD1|11|TRBJ1-2|TRBV12-3/TRBV12-4
TGTGCCAGCAGTGTGGGACAGTATTACACCTTC
CASSVGQYYTF
>NA|NA|12|TRBJ2-7|TRBV6-1
TGTGCCAGCAGTGAACGGCCTAGGGAGCAGTACTTC
CASSERPREQYF
>NA|TRBD2|21|TRBJ2-7|TRBV11-2
TGTGCCAGCAGCCGAAAAAGCCCCGGGACTAGCGGGGGGAGGTCGAGGGATGAGCAGTACTTC
CASSRKSPGTSGGRSRDEQYF
>NA|TRBD2|16|TRBJ2-3|TRBV20-1
TGCAGTGCTAGTGGAAGACTAGCGGGAGGCACAGATACGCAGTATTTT
CSASGRLAGGTDTQYF
>NA|TRBD2|15|TRBJ2-5|TRBV7-9
TGTGCCAGCAGCTCTAGCGGGGGGAGCGTCGAGACCCAGTACTTC
CASSSSGGSVETQYF
>NA|TRBD2|16|TRBJ2-3|TRBV6-1
TGTGCCAGCAACTTACGGACTAGCGGGGGCGCAGATACGCAGTATTTT
CASNLRTSGGADTQYF
>NA|NA|11|TRBJ2-5|TRBV20-1
TGCAGTGGACGCGGACAAGCGACCCAGTACTTC
CSGRGQATQYF
>NA|NA|12|TRBJ2-1|TRBV7-2
TGTGCCAGCAGCCCGTGGGGTAAAGAGCAGTTCTTC
CASSPWGKEQFF
>once|TRBD1|14|TRBJ2-7|TRBV5-8
TGTGCCAGCAGAACCGGGGACAGGGGGGACGAGCAGTACTTC
CASRTGDRGDEQYF
>NA|TRBD2|16|TRBJ2-5|TRBV5-1
TGCGCCAGCAGCTTACCGGGACTAGCGGGGGCGGAGACCCAGTACTTC
CASSLPGLAGAETQYF
>NA|TRBD1|15|TRBJ2-1|TRBV7-2
TGTGCCAGCACCAGGCAGGGGGTCCCCTACAATGAGCAGTTCTTC
CASTRQGVPYNEQFF